This record covers a single TCR beta chain. This entry belongs to a study of blood T cell repertoires in COVID-19. Study-wide background: The samples span acute and convalescent COVID-19 from the United States, Italy and Spain. From T cells, B-cell-depleted T cells, or PBMCs came the material, which was cDNA or gDNA.

This CDR3 contains 17 residues. V gave up 5 bases and J gave up 6 bases; unmatched junction bases: 14. Germline V CDR1 and CDR2: SGHTA, FQGNSA. Per the original methods: It was from reference gene primer amplification that nucleated cell counts were estimated. Here immunoSEQ multiplex PCR was the method, and the copy in TCRdb shows in-frame clones only, minus some. For V, J and clone size, that table is used; D and trimming come from the DNA. This sample has around 300,000 clones, with around 86% found just once. The V and J genes are TRBV7-2 and TRBJ2-2, with TRBD2 matching 8 bases. The source material was peripheral blood. The sequence came from a man in his fifties or sixties with active or convalescent COVID-19. This CDR3 reads CASSPGGGGGRAGELFF. The CDR3 DNA is TGTGCCAGCAGCCCGGGGGGTGGCGGGGGGCGGGCCGGGGAGCTGTTTTTT.